This T cell receptor (beta chain) was sequenced during a study of blood T cell repertoires in COVID-19. V was clipped by 11 bases and J by 1 base, with 14 bases between them. This CDR3 contains 13 residues. Germline loops: CDR1 LNHDA, CDR2 SQIVND (reference sequence). Sequencing used immunoSEQ multiplex PCR; TCRdb keeps in-frame clones, though not all of them. The sample carries some 270,000 clones, roughly 86% recorded once. This clone came up a few times. V and J are TRBV19 and TRBJ1-1; D uncertain. Sequencing was carried out using peripheral blood. This receptor was taken from a woman in her fifties or sixties who had recovered from COVID-19. The CDR3 bases are TGTGCCGGGCACCGGAGGGAGAACACTGAAGCTTTCTTT. The encoded protein is CAGHRRENTEAFF.